This passage covers 19 T cell receptor beta chains from one sample sequenced in a study of neurological immune-mediated disorders. TCRdb recomputed calls from the 5' RACE reads with MiXCR, one row per CDR3 protein. The data show approximately 130,000 distinct CDR3 sequences, with roughly 3.2% seen just once and over 1% held by the top ten. The sequenced sample was PBMCs. The receptors shown here come from a woman aged 30 to 39 with multiple sclerosis.

At least ten counts were recorded for this clonotype. The V call is TRBV5-5, the J call TRBJ1-1, with 11 nucleotides matching TRBD1. Germline CDR1 SGHKS, CDR2 YYEKEE (reference sequence). This CDR3 has 15 amino acids. With 4 bases clipped from V and 1 base from J, the junction kept 3 bases outside the gene matches. DNA of the CDR3: TGTGCCAGCAGCCAAGGACAGGGGGCGAACACTGAAGCTTTCTTT. Protein sequence: CASSQGQGANTEAFF.

This clonotype was recorded many times. The chain carries TRBV12-3 or TRBV12-4 and TRBJ2-7; 7 bases agree with TRBD2. V shed 5 bases, J shed 3 bases, and the junction held 4 bases outside the gene matches. The CDR3 runs 13 residues. The DNA for the CDR3 is TGTGCCAGCAGTCTCGGGAGGAACTACGAGCAGTACTTC. It specifies CASSLGRNYEQYF.

In this sample, this clonotype turned up many times. The CDR3 loop is CASSQNQGADYIEQYF. CDR3 coding DNA: TGTGCCAGCAGTCAGAATCAGGGGGCGGATTATATCGAGCAGTACTTC. The chain uses TRBV27 and TRBJ2-7; 8 bases fit TRBD1. From germline, CDR1 is MNHEY and CDR2 SMNVEV (reference sequence). This CDR3 is 16 amino acids long. J was trimmed by 6 bases and V by 5 bases; bases with no gene match: 15.

The V gene is TRBV12-5, the J gene TRBJ1-3; D is unresolved. Germline loops: CDR1 LGHNT, CDR2 FRNRAP. This CDR3 is 14 amino acids long. Trimming pared 7 bases from V and 0 bases from J, leaving 10 bases between. DNA for the CDR3: TGTGCTAGTGATAGTCCGCTCTCTGGAAACACCATATATTTT. Protein product: CASDSPLSGNTIYF.

This clonotype came up a few times. The chain couples TRBV5-1 to TRBJ2-5; no clear D gene. The CDR3 consists of 14 residues. V lost 4 bases and J lost 5, with 15 bases in between. The V gene's germline CDR1 is SGHRS and CDR2 YFSETQ. The DNA of the CDR3 is TGCGCCAGCAGCCCTACGTGGGCCAGGGAGACCCAGTACTTC. This translates into CASSPTWARETQYF.

This clonotype has a count of ten or more. The CDR3 DNA reads TGTGCCAGCAGCCAAGATAGCTCTGGGGCCAACGTCCTGACTTTC. Translation gives CASSQDSSGANVLTF. This chain connects TRBV11-3 to TRBJ2-6; unclear D gene. Trimming removed 5 bases at V and 0 bases at J, with 8 bases between. The CDR3 contains 15 residues. Germline CDR1 reads SGHNT; CDR2 reads YENEEA.

This clonotype was observed many times. The genes are TRBV5-1 and TRBJ2-7; D not resolved. The CDR3 consists of 14 residues. Germline V gene sequence: CDR1 SGHRS, CDR2 YFSETQ. V gave up 3 bases and J gave up 0 bases, with 10 bases separating them. In DNA form, the CDR3 reads TGCGCCAGCAGCTCAAACGCTAACTCCTACGAGCAGTACTTC. It encodes CASSSNANSYEQYF.

This clonotype was seen repeatedly, ten times or more. This chain joins TRBV5-1 and TRBJ2-7, with TRBD2 identical over 7 bases. Germline loops: CDR1 SGHRS, CDR2 YFSETQ. The length of the CDR3 is 15 residues. With V trimmed by 2 bases and J by 2 bases, 7 bases remained unmatched. The CDR3 DNA reads TGCGCCAGCAGCTTAAGGCAGGGAGGGACCTACGAGCAGTACTTC. Its protein product is CASSLRQGGTYEQYF.

This clonotype was detected many times. V and J are TRBV20-1 and TRBJ2-3, with D unresolved. The V gene's germline CDR1 is DFQATT and CDR2 SNEGSKA (reference sequence). The V and J ends lost 6 bases and 2 bases respectively, with 12 bases between them. This CDR3 has 13 residues. CDR3 sequence (DNA): TGCAGTGCCTCCTCTAGGATCACAGATACGCAGTATTTT. Protein product: CSASSRITDTQYF.

This clonotype was detected many times. In nucleotides, the CDR3 is TGTGCCAGCAGCGTACAGGGGGCTGGGGCCAACGTCCTGACTTTC. This encodes CASSVQGAGANVLTF. This chain uses TRBV3-1 with TRBJ2-6; 8 nucleotides align to TRBD1. Germline values: CDR1 LGHDT, CDR2 YNNKEL (reference sequence). This CDR3 contains 15 residues. The junction had 2 bases not matched to a gene; V was cut back by 5 bases and J by 2 bases.

This clonotype appeared many times. This chain uses TRBV10-3 with TRBJ2-7, with 10 nucleotides matching TRBD2. There are 15 residues in the CDR3. V gave up 3 bases and J gave up 4 bases; unmatched junction bases: 6. Germline loops: CDR1 ENHRY, CDR2 SYGVKD. DNA of the CDR3: TGTGCCATCAGTGACCCTAGCGGGAGTGGGTACGAGCAGTACTTC. It translates to CAISDPSGSGYEQYF.

This clonotype was recorded a few times. This rearrangement joins TRBV24-1 to TRBJ2-1, with 9 positions matching TRBD2. CDR3 length equals 14 residues. V shed 5 bases, J shed 7 bases, and the junction held 5 bases outside the gene matches. Germline values: CDR1 KGHDR, CDR2 SFDVKD. This CDR3 reads CATSASGDFNEQFF. The CDR3, as DNA: TGTGCCACCAGTGCTAGCGGGGACTTTAATGAGCAGTTCTTC.

This clonotype showed up just a few times. The V call is TRBV10-2, the J call TRBJ2-1; TRBD1 is a possible D gene (6 bases). This CDR3 has 12 amino acids. Trimming removed 7 bases from V and 7 bases from J, with 11 bases in between. Germline lookup yields CDR1 WSHSY and CDR2 SAAADI. In DNA form, the CDR3 reads TGCGCCAGCACTAGGACAGATAATGAGCAGTTCTTC. This encodes CASTRTDNEQFF.

In DNA form, the CDR3 reads TGTGCCAGCAGCTTGACGGGGCGATACAAGCCGAACACCGGGGAGCTGTTTTTT. The encoded protein is CASSLTGRYKPNTGELFF. V and J are TRBV5-6 and TRBJ2-2; tentatively, D is TRBD1 or TRBD2 (5 bases each). Trimming removed 1 base from V and 0 bases from J, with 16 bases in between. The CDR3 is 18 residues long. The germline CDR1 and CDR2 sequences are SGHDT and YYEEEE.

This clonotype was seen many times. The chain is built from TRBV20-1 and TRBJ2-4; perhaps TRBD1 as D (6 bases). Looked up from germline, CDR1 is DFQATT and CDR2 is SNEGSKA (reference sequence). V lost 6 bases to trimming and J lost 1 base, with 13 bases between them. The CDR3 is 14 residues long. The CDR3 DNA is TGCAGTGCCAACAGGGTGGCGGCCAAAAACATTCAGTACTTC. Its translation: CSANRVAAKNIQYF.

This clonotype has ten or more counts. The chain recombines TRBV7-9 with TRBJ2-5; unclear D gene. Trimming took off 2 bases at V and 2 bases at J, with 3 bases between the two ends. The CDR3 contains 12 residues. Germline values: CDR1 SEHNR, CDR2 FQNEAQ (reference sequence). The CDR3 DNA sequence: TGTGCCAGCAGCTTATGGCAAGAGACCCAGTACTTC. Translating gives CASSLWQETQYF.

In its sample, this clonotype was seen many times. The chain has TRBV5-1 and TRBJ2-3; 9 bases line up with TRBD2. The CDR3 has 15 residues. Germline CDR1 is SGHRS and CDR2 is YFSETQ. The trim removed 5 bases at V and 6 bases at J, leaving 10 bases unmatched. CDR3: CASSMAGGPSDTQYF. The CDR3 DNA sequence: TGCGCCAGCAGTATGGCGGGGGGGCCGTCGGATACGCAGTATTTT.

This clonotype was detected many times. The V gene is TRBV24-1, the J gene TRBJ2-2; D is perhaps TRBD1 (5 bases). Trimming stripped 10 bases from V and 7 bases from J, with 21 bases between. The CDR3 has 15 residues. Germline V gene sequence: CDR1 KGHDR, CDR2 SFDVKD. The CDR3 here is CATSAGHSSLGELFF. In DNA, the CDR3 is TGTGCCACGAGCGCCGGACACAGCTCTCTCGGGGAGCTGTTTTTT.

In its sample, this clonotype was seen many times. The chain links TRBV10-2 to TRBJ1-1; tentatively, D is TRBD1 (5 bases). The CDR3 is 11 residues long. Per germline, CDR1 WSHSY and CDR2 SAAADI. Trimming took 4 bases from V and 7 from J, leaving 7 bases between them. The CDR3 loop is CASSAGIEAFF. The CDR3 coding sequence is TGCGCCAGCAGTGCAGGGATTGAAGCTTTCTTT.